Each of the 10 T cell receptor beta chains below was sequenced from the same sample in a study of Ad26.COV2.S vaccination and SARS-CoV-2 variants. Treatment specified: over 15 received Ad26.COV2.S at low or high dose, single or two shots; about 5 received placebo; per-sample allocation not given. Following the first vaccine or placebo injection, samples were taken on day 63. Only in-frame clones appear in the TCRdb table, and some are missing; sequencing was by immunoSEQ multiplex PCR. The sample lists some 250,000 clones; approximately 88% were seen once. Sequenced material: peripheral blood, taken in a trial of Ad26.COV2.S vaccine versus placebo. These receptors came from a person aged 18 to 65 who received the Ad26.COV2.S COVID-19 vaccine or a placebo.

V gene TRBV28 combines with J gene TRBJ1-1, with D possibly TRBD1 on 5 matching bases. Germline V gives CDR1 MDHEN, CDR2 SYDVKM. Trimming removed 2 bases at V and 1 base at J, with 8 bases between. This CDR3 comprises 14 residues. The CDR3 DNA reads as TGTGCCAGCAGTTTAGCGGGGGGGAACACTGAAGCTTTCTTT. Protein: CASSLAGGNTEAFF. Full variable domain (rest looked up from reference TRBV28 and TRBJ1-1): DVKVTQSSRYLVKRTGEKVFLECVQDMDHENMFWYRQDPGLGLRLIYFSYDVKMKEKGDIPEGYSVSREKKERFSLILESASTNQTSMYLCASSLAGGNTEAFFGQGTRLTVV.

This chain uses TRBV6-6 with TRBJ1-2, with D unclear. From germline, CDR1 is MNHNY and CDR2 SVGAGI (reference sequence). V dropped 9 bases and J dropped 0 bases, with 11 bases sitting between them. CDR3 length: 13 residues. The CDR3 loop is CASKVQSNYGYTF. In DNA, the CDR3 is TGTGCCAGTAAAGTACAGTCTAACTATGGCTACACCTTC.

As concerns this clone: An end of the junction does not agree with germline; a read error may underlie this. The chain has TRBV20-1 and TRBJ2-3; 8 bases are a match to TRBD1. The CDR3 spans 11 residues. The germline V gene has CDR1 DFQATT and CDR2 SNEGSKA (reference sequence). The CDR3 here is CRQGSTDTQYF. In DNA, the CDR3 is TGTAGACAGGGGTCCACAGATACGCAGTATTTT.

The rearrangement links TRBV3-1 (or the pseudogene TRBV3-2) to TRBJ1-5; 8 bases align to TRBD1. Germline values: CDR1 LGHDT, CDR2 YNNKEL (reference sequence). The ends lost 5 bases at V and 1 base at J; junction bases unmatched: 4. CDR3 length equals 15 residues. The CDR3, as DNA: TGTGCCAGCAGCTTGGACAGGGCAAGCAATCAGCCCCAGCATTTT. The encoded protein is CASSLDRASNQPQHF.

V and J are TRBV7-2 and TRBJ1-2; TRBD1 might be the D (6 bases). Germline CDR1 and CDR2: SGHTA and FQGNSA. Trimming removed 3 bases at V and 6 bases at J, with 14 bases between. The CDR3 runs 14 residues. CDR3 nucleotides: TGTGCCAGCAGCTTTTCAGAGGGGGTGAATGGCTACACCTTC. Protein sequence: CASSFSEGVNGYTF.

The J gene is TRBJ1-5, the V gene TRBV7-2; no clear D. The V end was cut by 3 bases, the J end by 7 bases, with 10 bases between. This CDR3 comprises 13 residues. The germline V gene encodes CDR1 SGHTA and CDR2 FQGNSA. CDR3 sequence: CASSLFKEQPQHF. In DNA, the CDR3 is TGTGCCAGCAGCTTGTTTAAAGAGCAGCCCCAGCATTTT.

As for this clone: At the DNA level, this CDR3 is encoded by other sequences in the same sample as well. DNA of the CDR3: TGTGCCAGCAGCTTAGCGGGGGGGTCCTACGAGCAGTACTTC. This codes for CASSLAGGSYEQYF. The chain uses TRBV7-2 and TRBJ2-7, with 7 bases fitting TRBD2. V was pared by 0 bases and J by 1 base, with 0 bases of the junction left unmatched. Looked up from germline, CDR1 is SGHTA and CDR2 is FQGNSA. There are 14 residues in the CDR3.

This clone has only a few counts. This chain uses TRBV20-1 with TRBJ1-1, with unresolved D. Germline CDR1 DFQATT, CDR2 SNEGSKA (reference sequence). This CDR3 is built from 11 residues. V shed 3 bases and J shed 10 bases, with 12 bases lying between them. The CDR3 here is CSARPHFTAFF. The CDR3 DNA reads as TGCAGTGCTAGGCCACACTTTACAGCTTTCTTT.

The chain links TRBV6-6 to TRBJ1-2, with no clear D. V lost 6 bases and J 0 bases, leaving 14 bases between the germline ends. Germline V lookup: CDR1 MNHNY, CDR2 SVGAGI (reference sequence). CDR3 length: 15 residues. CDR3 region: CASSTLDGANYGYTF. CDR3 DNA sequence: TGTGCCAGCAGCACCTTAGACGGAGCTAACTATGGCTACACCTTC.

This clone was seen a handful of times. The chain joins TRBV11-2 to TRBJ1-6; D is possibly TRBD1 (5 bases). The CDR3 is 14 residues long. Trimming shortened V by 3 bases and J by 7 bases, and 10 bases separated the two germline ends. Germline loops: CDR1 SGHAT, CDR2 FQNNGV. This CDR3 reads CASSFGQRNSPLHF. The CDR3 nucleotides are TGTGCCAGCAGCTTCGGACAACGAAATTCACCCCTCCACTTT.